This T cell receptor (beta chain) came from a study of early stage breast cancer tumors (dated by TCRdb to about 2017). Looking at the study overall: Of the approximately 15 invasive breast tumors, approximately 11 were found to be estrogen receptor-positive, progesterone receptor-positive and HER2-negative. On average, each sample had 9.5 to 10-fold read coverage. Across all samples, 2,651,842 templates representing 1,097,674 unique clonotypes were detected. About 65% of the 12 ER+/PR+/HER2- tumors were invasive ductal carcinomas, while the other four were invasive lobular carcinomas.

As regards this clone: The clone's antigen remains unknown. No base-level quality is on record; no much larger clone is a single base apart.

The study profiled bulk TCR beta-chain repertoires in matched peripheral blood, tumor and adjacent normal breast tissue taken from about 16 patients with early-stage breast cancer. Before surgery, about 4.5-11 mL of whole blood was collected into EDTA tubes and then processed within 2 hours. Peripheral blood mononuclear cells were isolated by Ficoll-Paque centrifugation in SepMate-50 tubes. PBMCs were cryopreserved in approximately 90% FBS with about 10% DMSO in aliquots of roughly 1.8 to 4.5 million cells and stored in liquid nitrogen. The Qiagen AllPrep DNA/RNA Mini kit was used for genomic DNA extraction. CDR1 is given as MNHNY and CDR2 as SVGAGI, both from the germline V gene (reference sequence). From the cysteine up to the phenylalanine, the CDR3 has a length of 14 residues. The only DNA kept is the CDR3, 42 bases in frame from the first base. Between the V and J ends, shortened by 5 bases and 0 bases respectively, the junction contains 10 bases.

The paper as a whole reports these results and caveats: Bulk genomic DNA sequencing of unsorted cells missed chain pairing and functional markers such as CD4, CD8 and FOXP3. Greater similarity was observed between blood and normal breast repertoires than between blood and tumor repertoires, and tumor was distinguished from normal in about 85% of the 16 patients when each tissue was compared with blood. Enriched TCRB sequences shared across patients were found to be mostly commonly generated sequences that were unlikely to play an important role in the tumor microenvironment. Tumors showed about 2.5-fold higher T cell density and higher clonality than adjacent normal breast tissue. The small cohort size prevented analysis by tumor subtype.

Each sample was amplified in two independent genomic DNA replicates, using approximately 550 ng for blood and around 1.5 ug for tumor or normal breast. TCRB sequencing of genomic DNA was carried out with the ImmunoSeq Intro kit according to the manufacturer's instructions. The multiplex PCR ran for 25 to 40 cycles using proprietary primers and spike-in control sequences for absolute quantification. Single-end 150-bp reads were used to sequence an 87-bp fragment spanning the CDR3 and the flanking V and J genes. Each lane of an Illumina MiSeq using version 3.0 chemistry carried seven multiplexed samples, with two replicates per sample. As for the authors' bioinformatics: Raw data were processed with the vendor's proprietary pipeline, and both replicates were merged into a single result per sample. Clonotypes were defined as productive rearrangements sharing the V-gene family, CDR3 amino acid sequence and J-gene segment. To compute clonality, the normalized Shannon entropy (Pielou evenness) of TCRB abundances was subtracted from 1. To estimate T cell density, the total number of templates was divided by the number of input cells, which was inferred from the amount of DNA input. Recon with default parameters was used to estimate total repertoire diversity and clonality. Tumor-enriched clonotypes were defined as having over 0.1% abundance in tumor and at least 32-fold higher abundance than in normal breast. The clones in this table, taken by TCRdb from immuneACCESS, are in-frame only. Not every clone is retained; where verified, under half of the shortfall comes from an unresolved V gene, and the cause of the rest is unknown. V, J and clone size derive from that table, while D and trimming were established from the DNA sequence. The sample table contains over 45,000 clones; only one count was recorded for 83% of them. Clones ranked in the top ten supply around 1.3% of the sample.

The rearranged chain carries TRBV6-6 and TRBJ1-1, with no confident D gene call. Sequencing was done on a sample of blood. This receptor was identified in a person in their fifties with breast cancer. At the DNA level, the sequence is TGTGCCAGCAGTCCCGACGTCATGAACACTGAAGCTTTCTTT. This translates into CASSPDVMNTEAFF.